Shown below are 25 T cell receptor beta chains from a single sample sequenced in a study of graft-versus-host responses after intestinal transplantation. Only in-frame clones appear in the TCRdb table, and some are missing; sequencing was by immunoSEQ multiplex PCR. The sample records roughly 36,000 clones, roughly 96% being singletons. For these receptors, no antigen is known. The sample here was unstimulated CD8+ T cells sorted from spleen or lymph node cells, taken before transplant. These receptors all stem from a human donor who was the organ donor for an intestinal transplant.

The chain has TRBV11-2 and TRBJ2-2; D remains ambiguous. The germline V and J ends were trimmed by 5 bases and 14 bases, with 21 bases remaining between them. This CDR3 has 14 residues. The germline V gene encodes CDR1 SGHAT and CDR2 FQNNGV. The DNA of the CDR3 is TGTGCCAGCAGCCCGCGTTCTCATTTCCGATTCCTGTTTTTT. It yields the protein CASSPRSHFRFLFF.

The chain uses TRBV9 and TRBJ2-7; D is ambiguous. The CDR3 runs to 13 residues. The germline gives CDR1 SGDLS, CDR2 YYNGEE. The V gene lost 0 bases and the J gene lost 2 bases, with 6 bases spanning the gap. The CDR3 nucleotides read TGTGCCAGCAGCGTAGGGCAAACCTACGAGCAGTACTTC. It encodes CASSVGQTYEQYF.

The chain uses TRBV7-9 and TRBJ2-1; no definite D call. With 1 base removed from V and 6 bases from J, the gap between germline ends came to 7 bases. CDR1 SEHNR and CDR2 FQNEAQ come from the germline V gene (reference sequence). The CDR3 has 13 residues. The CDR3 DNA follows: TGTGCCAGCAGCTTAGATTCGGTCAATGAGCAGTTCTTC. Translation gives CASSLDSVNEQFF.

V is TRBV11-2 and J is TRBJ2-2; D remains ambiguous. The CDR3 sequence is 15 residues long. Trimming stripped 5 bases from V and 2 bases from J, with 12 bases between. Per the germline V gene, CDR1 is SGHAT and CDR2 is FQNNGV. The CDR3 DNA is TGTGCCAGCAGCCCGTCCCGGCCTAACACCGGGGAGCTGTTTTTT. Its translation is CASSPSRPNTGELFF.

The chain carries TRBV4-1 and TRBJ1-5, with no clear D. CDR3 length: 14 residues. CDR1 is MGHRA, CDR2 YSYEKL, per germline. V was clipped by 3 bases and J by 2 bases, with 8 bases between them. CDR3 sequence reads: CASSHGRGNQPQHF. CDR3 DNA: TGCGCCAGCAGCCACGGCCGCGGCAATCAGCCCCAGCATTTT.

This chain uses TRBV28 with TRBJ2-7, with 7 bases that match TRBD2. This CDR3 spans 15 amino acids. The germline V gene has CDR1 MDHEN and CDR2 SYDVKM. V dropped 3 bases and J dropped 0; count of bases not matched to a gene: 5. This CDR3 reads CASSLVGGSSYEQYF. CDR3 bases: TGTGCCAGCAGTTTGGTGGGGGGGAGCTCCTACGAGCAGTACTTC.

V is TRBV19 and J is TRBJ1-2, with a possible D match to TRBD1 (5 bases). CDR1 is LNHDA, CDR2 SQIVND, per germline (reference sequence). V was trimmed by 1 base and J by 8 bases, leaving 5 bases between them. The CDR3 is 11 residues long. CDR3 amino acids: CASSIGDGYTF. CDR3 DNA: TGTGCCAGTAGTATAGGGGACGGCTACACCTTC.

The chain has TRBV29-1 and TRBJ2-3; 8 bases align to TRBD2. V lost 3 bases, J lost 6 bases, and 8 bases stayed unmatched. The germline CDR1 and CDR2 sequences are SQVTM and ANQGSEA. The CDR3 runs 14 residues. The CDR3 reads CSVDGAGAWDTQYF. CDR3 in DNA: TGCAGCGTTGATGGAGCGGGGGCTTGGGATACGCAGTATTTT.

CDR3 sequence reads: CASSLEHPYEQYF. The DNA for the CDR3 is TGTGCCAGCAGCCTAGAGCACCCCTACGAGCAGTACTTC. J is TRBJ2-7 and V is TRBV14, with no clear D. The CDR3 sequence is 13 residues long. Germline-derived CDR1 and CDR2 are SGHDN and FVKESK. The ends were cut back, 4 bases at V and 2 bases at J, with 9 bases in the middle.

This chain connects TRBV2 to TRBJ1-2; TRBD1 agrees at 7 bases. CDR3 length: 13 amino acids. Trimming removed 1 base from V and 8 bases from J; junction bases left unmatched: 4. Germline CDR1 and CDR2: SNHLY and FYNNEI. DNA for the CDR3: TGTGCCAGCAGTGAAGGGAGGGGGCAAGGCTACACCTTC. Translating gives CASSEGRGQGYTF.

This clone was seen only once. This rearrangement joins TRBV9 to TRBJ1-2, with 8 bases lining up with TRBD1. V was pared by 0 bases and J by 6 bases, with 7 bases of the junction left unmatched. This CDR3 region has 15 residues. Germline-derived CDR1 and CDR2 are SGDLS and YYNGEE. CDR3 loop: CASSVEGQGADGYTF. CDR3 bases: TGTGCCAGCAGCGTAGAAGGGCAGGGGGCCGATGGCTACACCTTC.

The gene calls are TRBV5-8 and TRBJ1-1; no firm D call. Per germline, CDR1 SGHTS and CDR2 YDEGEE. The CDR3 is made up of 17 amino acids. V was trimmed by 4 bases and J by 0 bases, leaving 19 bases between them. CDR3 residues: CASSPGIAVLMNTEAFF. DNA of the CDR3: TGTGCCAGCAGCCCGGGTATCGCGGTCCTCATGAACACTGAAGCTTTCTTT. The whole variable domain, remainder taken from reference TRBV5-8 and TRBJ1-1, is EAGVTQSPTHLIKTRGQQATLRCSPISGHTSVYWYQQALGLGLQFLLWYDEGEERNRGNFPPRFSGRQFPNYSSELNVNALELEDSALYLCASSPGIAVLMNTEAFFGQGTRLTVV.

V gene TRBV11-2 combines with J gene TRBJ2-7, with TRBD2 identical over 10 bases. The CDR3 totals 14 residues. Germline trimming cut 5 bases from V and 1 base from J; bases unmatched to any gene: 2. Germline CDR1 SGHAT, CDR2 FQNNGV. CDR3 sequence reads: CASSNSGGSYEQYF. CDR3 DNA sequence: TGTGCCAGCAGCAATAGCGGGGGGTCCTACGAGCAGTACTTC.

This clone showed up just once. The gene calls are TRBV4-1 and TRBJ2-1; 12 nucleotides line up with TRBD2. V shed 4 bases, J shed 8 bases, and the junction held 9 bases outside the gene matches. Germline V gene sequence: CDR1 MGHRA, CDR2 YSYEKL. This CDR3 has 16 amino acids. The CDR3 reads CASSLLLAGGMDEQFF. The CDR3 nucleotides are TGCGCCAGCAGCCTGTTACTAGCGGGGGGTATGGATGAGCAGTTCTTC.

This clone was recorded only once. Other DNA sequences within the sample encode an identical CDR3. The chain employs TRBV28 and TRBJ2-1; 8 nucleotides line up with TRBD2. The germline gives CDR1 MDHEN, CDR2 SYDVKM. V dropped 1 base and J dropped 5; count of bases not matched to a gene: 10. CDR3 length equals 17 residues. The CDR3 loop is CASSLYSGGGVDNEQFF. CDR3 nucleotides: TGTGCCAGCAGTTTATATTCCGGGGGGGGCGTAGACAATGAGCAGTTCTTC.

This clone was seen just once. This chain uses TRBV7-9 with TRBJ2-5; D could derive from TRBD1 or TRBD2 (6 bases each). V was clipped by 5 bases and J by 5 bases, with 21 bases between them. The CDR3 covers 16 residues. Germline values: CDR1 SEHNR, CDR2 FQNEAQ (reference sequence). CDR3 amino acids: CASSPTEGGRFETQYF. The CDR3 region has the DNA TGTGCCAGCAGCCCAACCGAGGGGGGCCGGTTTGAGACCCAGTACTTC.

CDR3 amino acids: CASSTLFNEQFF. The CDR3 DNA reads TGTGCCAGCAGCACCCTATTCAATGAGCAGTTCTTC. The chain links TRBV6-5 to TRBJ2-1, with D unclear. From germline, CDR1 is MNHEY and CDR2 SVGAGI. The CDR3 is 12 amino acids. Trimming took 6 bases from V and 6 from J, leaving 9 bases between them.

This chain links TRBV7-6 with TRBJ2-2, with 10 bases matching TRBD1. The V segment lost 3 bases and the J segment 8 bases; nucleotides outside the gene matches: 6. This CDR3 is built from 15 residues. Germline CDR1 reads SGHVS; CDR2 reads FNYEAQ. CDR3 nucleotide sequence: TGTGCCAGCAGCTTTGGGGACAGGGGTTCGGGGGAGCTGTTTTTT. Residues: CASSFGDRGSGELFF.

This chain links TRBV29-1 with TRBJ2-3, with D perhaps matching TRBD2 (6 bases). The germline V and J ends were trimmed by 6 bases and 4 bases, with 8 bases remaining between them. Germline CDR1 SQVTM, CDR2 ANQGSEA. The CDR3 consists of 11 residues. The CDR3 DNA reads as TGCAGCGTGGAGGGAGCAGATACGCAGTATTTT. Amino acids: CSVEGADTQYF.

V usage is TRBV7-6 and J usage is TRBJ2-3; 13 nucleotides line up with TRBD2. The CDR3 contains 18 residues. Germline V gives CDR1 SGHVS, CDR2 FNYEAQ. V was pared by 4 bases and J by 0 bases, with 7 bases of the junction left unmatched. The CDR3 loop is CASSSRLAGGQSTDTQYF. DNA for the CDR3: TGTGCCAGCAGCTCTAGACTAGCGGGGGGCCAAAGCACAGATACGCAGTATTTT.

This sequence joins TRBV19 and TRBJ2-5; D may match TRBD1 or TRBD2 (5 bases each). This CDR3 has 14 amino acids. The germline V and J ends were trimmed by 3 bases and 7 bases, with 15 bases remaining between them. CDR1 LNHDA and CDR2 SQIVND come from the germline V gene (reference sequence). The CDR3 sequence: CASSIQGRGGTQYF. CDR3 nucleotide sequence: TGTGCCAGTAGTATCCAGGGAAGAGGAGGGACCCAGTACTTC.

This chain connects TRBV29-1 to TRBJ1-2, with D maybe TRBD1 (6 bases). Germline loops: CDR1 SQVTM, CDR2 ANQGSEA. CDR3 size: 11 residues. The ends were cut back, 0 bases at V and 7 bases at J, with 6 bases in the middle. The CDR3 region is CSVEDRGGYTF. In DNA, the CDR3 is TGCAGCGTTGAAGACAGGGGTGGCTACACCTTC.

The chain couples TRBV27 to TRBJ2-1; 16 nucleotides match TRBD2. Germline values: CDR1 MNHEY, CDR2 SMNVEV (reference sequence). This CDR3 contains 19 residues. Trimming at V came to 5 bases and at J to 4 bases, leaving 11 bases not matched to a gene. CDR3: CASSPPGLAGGILYNEQFF. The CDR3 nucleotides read TGTGCCAGCAGTCCCCCGGGACTAGCGGGGGGGATACTATACAATGAGCAGTTCTTC.

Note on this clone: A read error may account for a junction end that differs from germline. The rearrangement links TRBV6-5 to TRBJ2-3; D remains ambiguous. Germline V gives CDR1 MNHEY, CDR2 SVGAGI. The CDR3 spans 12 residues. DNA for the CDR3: TGTGCCAGCAGTGACTCTACAGATACGCAGTATTTT. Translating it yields CASSDSTDTQYF.

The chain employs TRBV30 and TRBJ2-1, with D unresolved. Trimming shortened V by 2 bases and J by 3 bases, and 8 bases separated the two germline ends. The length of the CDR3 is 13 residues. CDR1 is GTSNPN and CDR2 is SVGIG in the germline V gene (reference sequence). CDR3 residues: CAWSWSDYNEQFF. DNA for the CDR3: TGTGCCTGGAGTTGGTCGGACTACAATGAGCAGTTCTTC.